This T cell receptor beta chain was profiled in a study of control samples from healthy donors and cancer patients. The method was immunoSEQ multiplex PCR; TCRdb's version includes in-frame clones alone and lacks a portion of them. The sample includes about 130,000 clones, approximately 94% of them seen just once. Sequenced sample: blood. The TCR comes from a man younger than 45 in good health.

The CDR3: CASSLATGTDTSDEQYF. The CDR3 DNA reads TGTGCCAGCAGCTTAGCGACCGGGACAGACACGTCGGACGAGCAGTACTTC. The genes are TRBV7-3 and TRBJ2-7, with 7 bases that match TRBD1. The germline gives CDR1 SGHTA, CDR2 FQGTGA. This CDR3 has 17 amino acids. V was pared by 2 bases and J by 5 bases, with 15 bases of the junction left unmatched.